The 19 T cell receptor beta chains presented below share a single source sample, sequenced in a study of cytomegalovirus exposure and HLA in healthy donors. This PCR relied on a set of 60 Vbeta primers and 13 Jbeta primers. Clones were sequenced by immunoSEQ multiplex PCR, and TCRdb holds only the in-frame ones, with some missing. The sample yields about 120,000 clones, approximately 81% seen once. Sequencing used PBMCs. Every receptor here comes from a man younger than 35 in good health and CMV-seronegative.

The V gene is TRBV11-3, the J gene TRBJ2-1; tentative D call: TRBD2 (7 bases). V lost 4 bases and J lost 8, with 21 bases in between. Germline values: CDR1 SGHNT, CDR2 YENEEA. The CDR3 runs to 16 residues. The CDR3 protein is CASSYRGGEGRDEQFF. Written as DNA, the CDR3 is TGTGCCAGCAGCTATAGGGGGGGGGAGGGACGGGATGAGCAGTTCTTC.

CDR3 sequence (DNA): TGTGCCAGCAGTTTATGGGGGACAGGGGGCGGTGGAAACACCATATATTTT. It specifies CASSLWGTGGGGNTIYF. The chain carries TRBV28 and TRBJ1-3, with TRBD1 matching 12 bases. CDR1 and CDR2 from the germline V gene are MDHEN and SYDVKM. The CDR3 totals 17 residues. V lost 0 bases to trimming and J lost 3 bases; unmatched junction nucleotides: 3.

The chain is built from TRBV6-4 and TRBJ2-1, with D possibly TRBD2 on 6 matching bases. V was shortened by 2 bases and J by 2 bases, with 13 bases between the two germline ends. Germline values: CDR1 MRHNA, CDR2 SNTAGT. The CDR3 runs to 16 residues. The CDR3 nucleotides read TGTGCCAGCAGTGACGGTAGTGGGAGGCCCTACAATGAGCAGTTCTTC. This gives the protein CASSDGSGRPYNEQFF.

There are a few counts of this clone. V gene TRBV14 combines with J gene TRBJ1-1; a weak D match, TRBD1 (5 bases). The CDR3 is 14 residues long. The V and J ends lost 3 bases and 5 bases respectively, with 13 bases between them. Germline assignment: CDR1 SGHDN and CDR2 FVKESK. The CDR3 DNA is TGTGCCAGCAGCCAGAACACCGGGGGGACTGAAGCTTTCTTT. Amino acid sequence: CASSQNTGGTEAFF.

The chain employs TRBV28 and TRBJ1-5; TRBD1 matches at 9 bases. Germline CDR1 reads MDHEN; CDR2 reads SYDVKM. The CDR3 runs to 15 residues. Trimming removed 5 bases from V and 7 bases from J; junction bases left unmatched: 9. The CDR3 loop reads CASSEPGQGWQPQHF. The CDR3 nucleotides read TGTGCCAGCAGTGAACCGGGACAGGGCTGGCAGCCCCAGCATTTT.

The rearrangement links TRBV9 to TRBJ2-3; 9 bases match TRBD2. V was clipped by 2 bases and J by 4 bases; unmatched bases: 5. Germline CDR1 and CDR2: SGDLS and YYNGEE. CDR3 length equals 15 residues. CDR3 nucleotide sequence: TGTGCCAGCAGCGTTGCGGGAGGGCCACCAGATACGCAGTATTTT. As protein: CASSVAGGPPDTQYF.

Written as DNA, the CDR3 is TGTGCCAGTAGTATTCACAGGGCGGTCTATGGCTACACCTTC. It specifies CASSIHRAVYGYTF. The J gene is TRBJ1-2, the V gene TRBV19; possibly TRBD1 for D (6 bases). V shed 3 bases and J shed 4 bases, with 12 bases lying between them. Germline V gene lookup returns CDR1 LNHDA and CDR2 SQIVND (reference sequence). The CDR3 has 14 residues.

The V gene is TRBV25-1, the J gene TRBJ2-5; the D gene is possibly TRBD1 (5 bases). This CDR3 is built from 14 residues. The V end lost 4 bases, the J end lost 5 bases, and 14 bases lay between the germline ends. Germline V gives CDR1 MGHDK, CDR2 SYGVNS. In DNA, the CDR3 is TGTGCCAGCAGTGCCACGCGACAGCAGGAGACCCAGTACTTC. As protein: CASSATRQQETQYF.

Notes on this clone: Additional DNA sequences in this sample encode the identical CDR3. CDR3 in DNA: TGTGCCTGGAGTGCGGGACTTTCGCTAGTCACAGATACGCAGTATTTT. It codes for CAWSAGLSLVTDTQYF. The genes are TRBV30 and TRBJ2-3; TRBD2 might be the D (6 bases). The ends were cut back, 1 base at V and 2 bases at J, with 16 bases in the middle. This CDR3 has 16 amino acids. Per germline, CDR1 GTSNPN and CDR2 SVGIG (reference sequence).

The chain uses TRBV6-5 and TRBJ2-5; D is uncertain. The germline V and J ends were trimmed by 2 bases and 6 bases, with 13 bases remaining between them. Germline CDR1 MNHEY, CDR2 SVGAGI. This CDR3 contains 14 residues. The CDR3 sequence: CASSYGLQVKTQYF. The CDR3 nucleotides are TGTGCCAGCAGTTACGGTTTGCAGGTGAAGACCCAGTACTTC.

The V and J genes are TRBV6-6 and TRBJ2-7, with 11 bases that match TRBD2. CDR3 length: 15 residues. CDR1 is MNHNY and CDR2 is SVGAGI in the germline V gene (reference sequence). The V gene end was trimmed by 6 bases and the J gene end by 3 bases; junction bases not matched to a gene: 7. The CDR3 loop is CASRDVGTSGYEQYV. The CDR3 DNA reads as TGTGCCAGCAGGGACGTCGGGACTAGCGGCTACGAGCAGTACGTC.

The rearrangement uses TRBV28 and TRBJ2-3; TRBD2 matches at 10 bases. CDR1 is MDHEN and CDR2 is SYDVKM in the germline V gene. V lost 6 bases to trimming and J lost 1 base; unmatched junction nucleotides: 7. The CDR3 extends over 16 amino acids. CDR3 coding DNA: TGTGCCAGCAGATTAATCGGGACTAGCGGCACAGATACGCAGTATTTT. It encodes CASRLIGTSGTDTQYF.

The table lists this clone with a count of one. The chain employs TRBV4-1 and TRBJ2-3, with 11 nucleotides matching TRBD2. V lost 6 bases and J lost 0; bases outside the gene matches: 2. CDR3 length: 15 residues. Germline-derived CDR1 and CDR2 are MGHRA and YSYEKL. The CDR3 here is CASSRTSGSTDTQYF. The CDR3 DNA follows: TGCGCCAGCAGTCGGACTAGCGGGAGCACAGATACGCAGTATTTT.

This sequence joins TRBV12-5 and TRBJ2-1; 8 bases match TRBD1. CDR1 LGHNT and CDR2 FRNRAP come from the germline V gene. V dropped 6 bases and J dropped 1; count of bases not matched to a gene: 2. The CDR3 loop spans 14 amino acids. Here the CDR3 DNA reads TGTGCTAGTGGCGGACAGGGTTCCTACAATGAGCAGTTCTTC. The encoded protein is CASGGQGSYNEQFF. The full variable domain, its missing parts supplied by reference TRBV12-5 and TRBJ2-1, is DARVTQTPRHKVTEMGQEVTMRCQPILGHNTVFWYRQTMMQGLELLAYFRNRAPLDDSGMPKDRFSAEMPDATLATLKIQPSEPRDSAVYFCASGGQGSYNEQFFGPGTRLTVL.

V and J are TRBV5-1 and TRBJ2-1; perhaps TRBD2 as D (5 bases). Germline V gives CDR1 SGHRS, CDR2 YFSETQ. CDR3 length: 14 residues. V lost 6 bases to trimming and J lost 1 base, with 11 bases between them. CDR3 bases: TGCGCCAGCAATCCACTAGGGTCCTACAATGAGCAGTTCTTC. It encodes CASNPLGSYNEQFF. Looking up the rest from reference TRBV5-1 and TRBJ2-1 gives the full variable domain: KAGVTQTPRYLIKTRGQQVTLSCSPISGHRSVSWYQQTPGQGLQFLFEYFSETQRNKGNFPGRFSGRQFSNSRSEMNVSTLELGDSALYLCASNPLGSYNEQFFGPGTRLTVL.

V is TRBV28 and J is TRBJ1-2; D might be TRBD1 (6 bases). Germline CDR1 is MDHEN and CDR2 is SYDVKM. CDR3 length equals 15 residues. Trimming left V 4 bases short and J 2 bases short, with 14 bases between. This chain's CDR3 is CASSSLEGGNYGYTF. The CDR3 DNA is TGTGCCAGCAGTTCCTTAGAGGGGGGGAACTATGGCTACACCTTC.

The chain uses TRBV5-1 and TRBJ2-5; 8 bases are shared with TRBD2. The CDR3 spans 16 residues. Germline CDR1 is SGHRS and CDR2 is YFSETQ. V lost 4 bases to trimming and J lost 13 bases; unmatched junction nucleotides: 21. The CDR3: CASSVASSGRGGIWYF. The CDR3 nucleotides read TGCGCCAGCAGCGTGGCCTCGTCGGGCCGCGGGGGGATTTGGTACTTC.

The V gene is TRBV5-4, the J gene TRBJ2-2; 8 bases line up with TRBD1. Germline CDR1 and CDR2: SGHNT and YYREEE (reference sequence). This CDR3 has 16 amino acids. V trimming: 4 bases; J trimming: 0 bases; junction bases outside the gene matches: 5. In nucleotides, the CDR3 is TGTGCCAGCAGCCTACGGACAGGGCCGAACACCGGGGAGCTGTTTTTT. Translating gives CASSLRTGPNTGELFF.

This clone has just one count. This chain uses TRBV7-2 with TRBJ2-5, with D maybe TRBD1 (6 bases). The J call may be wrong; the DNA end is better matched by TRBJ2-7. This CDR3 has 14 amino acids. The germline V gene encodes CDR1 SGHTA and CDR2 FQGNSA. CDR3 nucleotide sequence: TGTGCCAGCAGCTTGCAACAGGGAGCCTACGAGCAGTACTTC. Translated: CASSLQQGAYEQYF.